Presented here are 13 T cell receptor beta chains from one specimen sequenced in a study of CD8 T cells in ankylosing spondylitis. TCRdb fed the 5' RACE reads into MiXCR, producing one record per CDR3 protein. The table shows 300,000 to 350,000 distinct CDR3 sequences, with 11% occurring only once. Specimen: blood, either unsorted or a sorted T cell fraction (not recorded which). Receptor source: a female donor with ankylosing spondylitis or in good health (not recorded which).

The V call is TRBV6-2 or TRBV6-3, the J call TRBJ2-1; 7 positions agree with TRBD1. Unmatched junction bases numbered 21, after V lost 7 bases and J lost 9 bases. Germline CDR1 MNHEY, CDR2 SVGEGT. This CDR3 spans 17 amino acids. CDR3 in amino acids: CASIGTVDIPRLGEQFF. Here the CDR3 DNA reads TGTGCCAGCATTGGGACAGTCGATATCCCCAGGTTAGGTGAGCAGTTCTTC.

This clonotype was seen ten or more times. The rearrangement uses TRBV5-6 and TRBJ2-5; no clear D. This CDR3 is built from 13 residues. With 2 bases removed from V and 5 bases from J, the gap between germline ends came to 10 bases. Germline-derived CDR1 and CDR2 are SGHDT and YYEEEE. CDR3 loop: CASSFRGDETQYF. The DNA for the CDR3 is TGTGCCAGCAGCTTTCGTGGGGATGAGACCCAGTACTTC.

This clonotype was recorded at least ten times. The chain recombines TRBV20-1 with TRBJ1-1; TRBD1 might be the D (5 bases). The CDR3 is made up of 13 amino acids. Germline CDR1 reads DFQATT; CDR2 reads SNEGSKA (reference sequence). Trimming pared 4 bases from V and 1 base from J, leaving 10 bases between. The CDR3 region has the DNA TGCAGTGCTACGGGACGGTCGAACACTGAAGCTTTCTTT. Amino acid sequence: CSATGRSNTEAFF.

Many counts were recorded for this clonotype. The DNA of the CDR3 is TGTGCCAGCAGTTACTCAGGCAGGGGGTTTTACGAGCAGTACTTC. This codes for CASSYSGRGFYEQYF. The chain has TRBV6-5 and TRBJ2-7, with TRBD1 identical over 7 bases. The CDR3 is made up of 15 amino acids. Germline values: CDR1 MNHEY, CDR2 SVGAGI. After removal of 0 bases from V and 4 bases from J, the junction contained 6 bases not matched to a gene.

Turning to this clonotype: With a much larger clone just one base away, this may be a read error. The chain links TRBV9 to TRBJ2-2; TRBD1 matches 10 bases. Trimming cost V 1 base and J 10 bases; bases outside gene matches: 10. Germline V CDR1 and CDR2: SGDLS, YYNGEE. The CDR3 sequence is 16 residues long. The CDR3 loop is CASSVLDRGLIVELFF. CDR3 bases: TGTGCCAGCAGCGTACTCGACAGGGGGCTGATCGTGGAGCTGTTTTTT.

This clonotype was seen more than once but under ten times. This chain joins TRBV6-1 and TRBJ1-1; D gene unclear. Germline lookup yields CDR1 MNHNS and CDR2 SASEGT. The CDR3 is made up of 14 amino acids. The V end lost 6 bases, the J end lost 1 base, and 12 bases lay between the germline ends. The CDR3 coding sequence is TGTGCCAGCAGCCCCCACTCCCAGAACACTGAAGCTTTCTTT. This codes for CASSPHSQNTEAFF.

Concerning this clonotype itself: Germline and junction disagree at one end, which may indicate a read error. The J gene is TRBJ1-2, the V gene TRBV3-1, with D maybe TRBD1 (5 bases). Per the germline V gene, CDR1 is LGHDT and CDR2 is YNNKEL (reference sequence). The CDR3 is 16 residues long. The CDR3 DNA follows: TGTGCCTGCAGCCATACCGAAAATCAGGGAAACTATGGCTACACCTTC. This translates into CACSHTENQGNYGYTF.

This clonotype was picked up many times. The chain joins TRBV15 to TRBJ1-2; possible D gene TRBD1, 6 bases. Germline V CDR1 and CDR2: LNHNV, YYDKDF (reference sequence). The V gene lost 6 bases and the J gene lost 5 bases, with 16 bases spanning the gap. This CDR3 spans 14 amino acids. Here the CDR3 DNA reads TGTGCCACCAGTATACCAGGGGATTATTATGGCTACACCTTC. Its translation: CATSIPGDYYGYTF.

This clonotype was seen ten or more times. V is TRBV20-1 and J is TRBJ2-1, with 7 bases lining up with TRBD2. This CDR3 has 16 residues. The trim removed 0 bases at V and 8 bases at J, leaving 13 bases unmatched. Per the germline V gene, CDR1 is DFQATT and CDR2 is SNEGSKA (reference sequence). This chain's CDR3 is CSARDRGGGARDEQFF. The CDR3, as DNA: TGCAGTGCTAGAGATCGGGGCGGGGGTGCGAGGGATGAGCAGTTCTTC.

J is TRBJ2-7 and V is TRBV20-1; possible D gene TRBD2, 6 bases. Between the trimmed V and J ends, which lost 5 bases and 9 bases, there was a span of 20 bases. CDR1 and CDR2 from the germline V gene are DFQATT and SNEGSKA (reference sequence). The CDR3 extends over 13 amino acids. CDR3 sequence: CSAPSDYPWGQYF. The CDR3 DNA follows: TGCAGTGCTCCGTCGGACTACCCGTGGGGGCAGTACTTC.

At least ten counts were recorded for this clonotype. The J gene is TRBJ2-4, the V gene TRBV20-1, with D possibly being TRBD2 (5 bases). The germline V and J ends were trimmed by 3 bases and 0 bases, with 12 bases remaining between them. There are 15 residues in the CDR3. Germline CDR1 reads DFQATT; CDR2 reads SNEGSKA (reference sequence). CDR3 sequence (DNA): TGCAGTGCTAGCGGGGATAGCGTAGCCAAAAACATTCAGTACTTC. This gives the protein CSASGDSVAKNIQYF.

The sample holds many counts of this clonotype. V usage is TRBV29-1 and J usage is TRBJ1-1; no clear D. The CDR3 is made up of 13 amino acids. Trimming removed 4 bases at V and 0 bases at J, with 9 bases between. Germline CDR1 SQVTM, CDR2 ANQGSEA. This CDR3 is CSVARAMNTEAFF. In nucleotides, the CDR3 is TGCAGCGTTGCTCGGGCCATGAACACTGAAGCTTTCTTT.

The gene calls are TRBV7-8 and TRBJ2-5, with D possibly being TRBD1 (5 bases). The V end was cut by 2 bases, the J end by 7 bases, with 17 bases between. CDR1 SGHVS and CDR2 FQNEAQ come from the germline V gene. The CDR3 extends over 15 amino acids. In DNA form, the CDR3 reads TGTGCCAGCAGCTTACAGCCGCTGGGGCTTGGGACCCAGTACTTC. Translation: CASSLQPLGLGTQYF.